This TCR beta chain was obtained from a study of neurological immune-mediated disorders (dated by TCRdb to between 2018 and 2021). Describing the broader study: Using UMI-based sequencing, the study compared peripheral blood TCR-beta repertoires from patients with HTLV-I-associated myelopathy (HAM/TSP), patients with multiple sclerosis, and healthy controls. Alongside PBMC samples, the set of fewer than 110 TCR-beta libraries contained longitudinal samples, technical triplicates, and paired CD4+ and CD8+ T-cell subsets that had been sorted. Of the roughly 70 subjects in the cohort, about 14 were HAM/TSP patients, some 35 were multiple sclerosis patients, and approximately 20 were healthy controls.

Libraries from unsorted PBMCs were made from 2 million PBMCs kept in RNAlater at -80 degrees C until RNA extraction. Peripheral blood underwent Ficoll-Hypaque density gradient centrifugation to isolate PBMCs, which were then cryopreserved in liquid nitrogen. V lost 0 bases and J lost 3 bases; the stretch between them is 8 bases long. The CDR3 starts with the cysteine, ends with the phenylalanine, and has 14 residues. CDR3 DNA is the only sequence kept; it has 42 bases, read in frame from the first base. The germline V gene encodes CDR1 LGHNA and CDR2 YNFKEQ. cDNA was synthesized by template-switch 5'RACE using a primer with a 10-nucleotide random unique molecular identifier that tagged each TCR transcript. Over 160 million TCR-beta sequences, covering 15-18 subjects, were produced in each sequencing run. The RNeasy kit was used for extraction of total RNA. The KAPA Real-time Library Amplification kit was used to amplify TCR-beta VDJ regions with primers targeting the TCR constant region and the 5'RACE anchor. Sample indexes and Illumina adaptors were added in a first PCR, and a second PCR then increased library yield. The roughly 650 bp TCR product was size-selected on a 2% E-gel SizeSelection system after Ampure bead purification. Library quality was checked on a Bioanalyzer, concentration was measured with Qubit, and libraries were quantified with the Kapa Library Quantification kit before pooling. An Illumina HiSeq 2500 was used to sequence the libraries paired-end at 2 x 150 bp. To increase sequence diversity, roughly 24-31% phiX was spiked into each library pool. Per the original workflow: The quality-filtered reads were processed with the UMI-based MiGEC pipeline, whose error correction step removed more than 90% of the raw TCR sequences. IMGT germline references were used for aligning VDJ genes, and each clonotype was defined as a unique CDR3 amino acid sequence together with its V-J genes. VDJtools evaluated clonal expansion, Shannon diversity and CDR3 relatedness (CalcPairwiseDistances, ClusterSamples); CLCbio workbench built phylogenetic trees. Expanded clones were defined as having at least 8 unique UMIs, based on coefficient-of-variation modelling across technical triplicates. TCRdb trimmed public reads at Q25 via fastp, called clones via MiXCR and kept in-frame beta chains. Identical CDR3 proteins give one entry, which carries the most common genes and DNA. TCRdb's processing, not the authors' own work, is the source of the V and J calls. This sample lists about 50,000 distinct CDR3 sequences; around 10% were detected once. The ten largest clones add up to approximately 5% of the sample.

This clonotype was recorded many times. This receptor's antigen is unknown. Base qualities are not at hand, and no much larger clone is one base apart. The research as a whole found: No identical CDR3 amino acid sequences were found to be shared among expanded clones across subjects, suggesting that TCR-beta repertoires were private in all groups. TCR clonal expansion was highest in HAM/TSP patients and lowest in MS patients, with MS patients falling below even healthy controls.

The V and J segments used are TRBV4-2 and TRBJ1-2; a tentative D match to TRBD1 spans 6 bases. The sequence derives from a man aged 70 or older with HTLV-1-associated myelopathy (HAM/TSP). The sequenced sample was PBMCs. Read as DNA, the sequence is TGTGCCAGCAGCCAAGACGGGGGCGACTATGGCTACACCTTC. Translation gives CASSQDGGDYGYTF.